These T cell receptor beta chains were read from a single sample in a study of blood T cells in healthy people across ages. TCRdb called the 5' RACE reads again in MiXCR, with one record for every CDR3 protein. The data contain 550,000 to 750,000 distinct CDR3 sequences, over 20% of them singletons. The sample was blood. Receptors were obtained from a man aged 70-80 years in good health. Each CDR3 is given with its conserved first and last residue. D genes are given only for firm matches. Clone size is shown for a subset of rows, as once, few, many or a class of expanded clone.

TGCAGTGCTCCCCTAGCGGGCACAGATACGCAGTATTTT CSAPLAGTDTQYF few TRBD2 TRBJ2-3 TRBV20-1
TGTGCCAGCAGTGAAGCTAATTCACCCCTCCACTTT CASSEANSPLHF . . TRBJ1-6 TRBV6-1
TGCGCCAGCAGCTACTCCGGACTAGTGGCAGATACGCAGTATTTT CASSYSGLVADTQYF . TRBD2 TRBJ2-3 TRBV5-1
TGTGCCGGCAGCTTGGACCTCTACAATGAGCAGTTCTTC CAGSLDLYNEQFF . . TRBJ2-1 TRBV7-3
TGTGCCAGCAGTGTTACAGGGGCTTTAGGAGGCGAGCAGTACTTC CASSVTGALGGEQYF . TRBD1 TRBJ2-7 TRBV7-6
TGCGCCAGCAGCCAAGATGGGGGCGGACAGGGGTCGACAAACACCATATATTTT CASSQDGGGQGSTNTIYF . TRBD1 TRBJ1-3 TRBV4-1
TGTGCCAGCAGGGGGGACTCCAATCAGCCCCAGCATTTT CASRGDSNQPQHF few . TRBJ1-5 TRBV12-3/TRBV12-4
TGTGCCAGCAGCTTAGCGCAACTCTCCGGGGAGCTGTTTTTT CASSLAQLSGELFF few . TRBJ2-2 TRBV7-2
TGCAGTGCTAGGGGCCCTAGCGGCACCACAGATACGCAGTATTTT CSARGPSGTTDTQYF few TRBD2 TRBJ2-3 TRBV20-1
TGTGCCAGCAGCGCCACGACTAGTTGGGAGACCCAGTACTTC CASSATTSWETQYF . . TRBJ2-5 TRBV5-6
TGTGCCAGCAGCCCCAGCCAGGGCGCCAGTTCCTACGAGCAGTACTTC CASSPSQGASSYEQYF few . TRBJ2-7 TRBV9
TGTGCCAGCAGCCAAGAGGGACTAGCGGGAGGGGTCTACGAGCAGTACTTC CASSQEGLAGGVYEQYF few TRBD2 TRBJ2-7 TRBV3-1
TGCAGTGCTAGAGGACAAAAAAGTAGAGAGCAGTTCTTC CSARGQKSREQFF . . TRBJ2-1 TRBV20-1
TGTGCCAGCAGCTTAGGGGGGGCGAAGAACGAGCAGTACTTC CASSLGGAKNEQYF . . TRBJ2-7 TRBV7-9
TGTGCCAGCAGTTCTAGCATAGATACGCAGTATTTT CASSSSIDTQYF . . TRBJ2-3 TRBV27
TGTGCCAGCAGACTATCCGGGCAGGGGTCCTACGAGCAGTACTTC CASRLSGQGSYEQYF many . TRBJ2-7 TRBV27
TGCGCCAGCACAGTACTTCCGGACAACGACTACGAGCAGTACTTC CASTVLPDNDYEQYF . . TRBJ2-7 TRBV10-1
TGTGCCAGCAGATCGAATACAGGAAGCCAAGAGACCCAGTACTTC CASRSNTGSQETQYF few . TRBJ2-5 TRBV5-5
TGTGCCAGCTCACCTTCCTTTGAAAAACTGTTTTTT CASSPSFEKLFF few . TRBJ1-4 TRBV18
TGTGCCAGCACGTCGACAGGGGGCCATCAGCCCCAGCATTTT CASTSTGGHQPQHF . TRBD1 TRBJ1-5 TRBV2
TGCAGTGCTAGGCACGCCGGGACAGGAGACAATGAGCAGTTCTTC CSARHAGTGDNEQFF few TRBD1 TRBJ2-1 TRBV20-1
TGTGCCAGCAGTTTGACTAGCGCCTCATCTGGGGCTAACGTCCTGACTTTC CASSLTSASSGANVLTF few TRBD2 TRBJ2-6 TRBV6-5
TGTGCCAGCAGCTTAGCAGGCCCGCAGACGGAGCAGTACTTC CASSLAGPQTEQYF few . TRBJ2-7 TRBV11-2
TGTGCCAGCAGCAGGGGACAGGGGTTGGATACGCAGTATTTT CASSRGQGLDTQYF few TRBD1 TRBJ2-3 TRBV7-2
TGTGCCACCAGTGACCAGGGGACAGATCAGCCCCAGCATTTT CATSDQGTDQPQHF many TRBD1 TRBJ1-5 TRBV24-1
TGTGCCAGCAGGGACCGTCGTCGTACTAGCGCCCGCTGGGACGAGACCCAGTACTTC CASRDRRRTSARWDETQYF . TRBD2 TRBJ2-5 TRBV6-1
TGTGCCAGCAGTGCGCGGACAGAGGGGGAGCAGTACTTC CASSARTEGEQYF few . TRBJ2-5 TRBV25-1
TGTGCCAGCAGTCCGCAGGGGAGCGGGAGTAGTTTAGATGAGCAGTTCTTC CASSPQGSGSSLDEQFF few TRBD2 TRBJ2-1 TRBV12-3/TRBV12-4
TGCAGTGCCCGGTATCTCGGGGAGACCCAGTACTTC CSARYLGETQYF . . TRBJ2-5 TRBV20-1
TGTGCCAGCAGTGAAGGCAGGCTTGGGGCCAACGTCCTGACTTTC CASSEGRLGANVLTF few . TRBJ2-6 TRBV6-1
TGCGCCAGCAGCCCTCCGGGACTAGCGGTCCCAGATACGCAGTATTTT CASSPPGLAVPDTQYF . TRBD2 TRBJ2-3 TRBV5-1
TGTGCCAGCAGCCTGCAGGGGGCTAGGGCGCAGTATTTT CASSLQGARAQYF few TRBD1 TRBJ2-3 TRBV12-3/TRBV12-4
TGCAGTGCTAGTCCGGGGGAAAGGAGAGATACCCAGTACTTC CSASPGERRDTQYF few . TRBJ2-5 TRBV20-1
TGTGCCAGCAGCACTTCTGGGGGATACCGAGAAGCTTTCTTT CASSTSGGYREAFF . . TRBJ1-1 TRBV12-3/TRBV12-4
TGCAGCGTTGGTCACGGGAACACAGATACGCAGTATTTT CSVGHGNTDTQYF . . TRBJ2-3 TRBV29-1
TGTGCCAGCAGCCAGACAGCTACGAACACCGGGGAGCTGTTTTTT CASSQTATNTGELFF . . TRBJ2-2 TRBV3-1
TGTGCCAGCTCACCACCCACAGGGTGGAACACAGATACGCAGTATTTT CASSPPTGWNTDTQYF many . TRBJ2-3 TRBV18
TGCAGTGCTTCGTCACAGGGGGCTAGAAACATTCAGTACTTC CSASSQGARNIQYF few TRBD1 TRBJ2-4 TRBV20-1
TGTGCCAGCAGCTTAGTGAGGGGGCGAGAGAACTATGGCTACACCTTC CASSLVRGRENYGYTF . TRBD1 TRBJ1-2 TRBV5-6